This T cell receptor (beta chain) is drawn from a study of immune characterization of retroperitoneal liposarcoma. This clonotype was counted between two and nine times. CDR1 is SNHLY and CDR2 is FYNNEI in the germline V gene. The V end lost 6 bases, the J end lost 7 bases, and 13 bases lay between the germline ends. This CDR3 comprises 13 residues. A single record per CDR3 protein comes from TCRdb applying MiXCR to the PCR reads. The data show some 10,000 distinct CDR3 sequences, more than 35% seen once. The origin of this receptor is a male donor with retroperitoneal liposarcoma. This chain links TRBV2 with TRBJ2-1; possibly TRBD1 for D (6 bases). Input material: tumor tissue. CDR3 sequence (DNA): TGTGCCAGCAGCCCTATGCAGGGGAATGAGCAGTTCTTC. Amino acids: CASSPMQGNEQFF. The variable domain in full, with the rest retrieved from reference TRBV2 and TRBJ2-1, is EPEVTQTPSHQVTQMGQEVILRCVPISNHLYFYWYRQILGQKVEFLVSFYNNEISEKSEIFDDQFSVERPDGSNFTLKIRSTKLEDSAMYFCASSPMQGNEQFFGPGTRLTVL.